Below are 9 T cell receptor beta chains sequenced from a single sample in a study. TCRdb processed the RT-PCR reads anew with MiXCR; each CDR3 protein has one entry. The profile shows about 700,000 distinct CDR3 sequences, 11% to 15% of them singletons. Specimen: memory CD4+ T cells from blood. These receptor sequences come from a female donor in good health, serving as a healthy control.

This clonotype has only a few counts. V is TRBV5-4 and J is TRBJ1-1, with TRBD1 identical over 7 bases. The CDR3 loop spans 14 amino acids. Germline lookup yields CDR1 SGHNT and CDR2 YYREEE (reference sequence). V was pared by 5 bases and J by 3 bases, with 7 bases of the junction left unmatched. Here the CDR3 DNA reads TGTGCCAGCAGGGCAGGGGGGGGTTACACTGAAGCTTTCTTT. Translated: CASRAGGGYTEAFF.

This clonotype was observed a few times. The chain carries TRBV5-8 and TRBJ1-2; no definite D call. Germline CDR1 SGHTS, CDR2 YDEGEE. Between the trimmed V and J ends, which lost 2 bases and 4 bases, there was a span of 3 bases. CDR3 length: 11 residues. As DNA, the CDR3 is TGTGCCAGCAGCTTTCGCTATGGCTACACCTTC. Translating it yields CASSFRYGYTF. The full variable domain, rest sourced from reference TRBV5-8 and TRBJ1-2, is EAGVTQSPTHLIKTRGQQATLRCSPISGHTSVYWYQQALGLGLQFLLWYDEGEERNRGNFPPRFSGRQFPNYSSELNVNALELEDSALYLCASSFRYGYTFGSGTRLTVV.

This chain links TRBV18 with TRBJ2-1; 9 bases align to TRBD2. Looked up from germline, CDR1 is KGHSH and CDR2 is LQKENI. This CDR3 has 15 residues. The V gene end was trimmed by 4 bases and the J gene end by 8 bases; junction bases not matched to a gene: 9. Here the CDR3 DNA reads TGTGCCAGCTCACGAGTGGGTAGCGGGAGTTATGAGCAGTTCTTC. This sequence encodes CASSRVGSGSYEQFF. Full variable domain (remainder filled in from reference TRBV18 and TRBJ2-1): NAGVMQNPRHLVRRRGQEARLRCSPMKGHSHVYWYRQLPEEGLKFMVYLQKENIIDESGMPKERFSAEFPKEGPSILRIQQVVRGDSAAYFCASSRVGSGSYEQFFGPGTRLTVL.

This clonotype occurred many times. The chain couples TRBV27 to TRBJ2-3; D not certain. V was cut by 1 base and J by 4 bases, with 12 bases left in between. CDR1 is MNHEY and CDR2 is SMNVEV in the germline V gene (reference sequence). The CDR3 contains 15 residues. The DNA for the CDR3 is TGTGCCAGCAGTTTATATGTCTCGGACCCAGATACGCAGTATTTT. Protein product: CASSLYVSDPDTQYF.

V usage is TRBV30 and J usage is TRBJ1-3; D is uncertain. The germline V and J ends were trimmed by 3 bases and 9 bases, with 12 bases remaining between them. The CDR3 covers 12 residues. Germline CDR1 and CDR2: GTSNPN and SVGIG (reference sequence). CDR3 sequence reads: CAWSPSHGTIYF. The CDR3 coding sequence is TGTGCCTGGAGCCCCTCCCACGGCACCATATATTTT.

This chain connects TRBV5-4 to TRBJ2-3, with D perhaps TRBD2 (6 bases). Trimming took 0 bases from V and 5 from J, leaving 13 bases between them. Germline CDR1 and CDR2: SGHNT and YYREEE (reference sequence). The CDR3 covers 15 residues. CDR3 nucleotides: TGTGCCAGCAGCTTGGTTAGGCGGGACCAAGATACGCAGTATTTT. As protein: CASSLVRRDQDTQYF.

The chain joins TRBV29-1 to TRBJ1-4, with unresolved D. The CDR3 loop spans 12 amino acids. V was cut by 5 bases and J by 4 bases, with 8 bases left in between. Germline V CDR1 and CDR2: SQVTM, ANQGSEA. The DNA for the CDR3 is TGCAGCGTTACAGAAAATAATGAAAAACTGTTTTTT. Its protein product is CSVTENNEKLFF.

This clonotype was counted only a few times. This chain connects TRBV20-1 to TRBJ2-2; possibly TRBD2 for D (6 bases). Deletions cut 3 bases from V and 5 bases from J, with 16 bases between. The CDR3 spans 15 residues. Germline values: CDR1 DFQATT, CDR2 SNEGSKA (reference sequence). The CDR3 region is CSASGGSGKTGELFF. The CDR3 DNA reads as TGCAGTGCTAGTGGCGGTAGCGGTAAGACCGGGGAGCTGTTTTTT.

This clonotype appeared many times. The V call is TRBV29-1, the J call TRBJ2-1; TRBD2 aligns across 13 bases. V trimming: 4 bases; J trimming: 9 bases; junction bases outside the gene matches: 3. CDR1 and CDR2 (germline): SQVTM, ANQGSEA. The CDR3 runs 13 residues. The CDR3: CSVVGTSGAEQFF. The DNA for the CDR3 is TGCAGCGTTGTAGGGACTAGCGGGGCTGAGCAGTTCTTC.